The present entry profiles one T cell receptor beta chain with its context. Per germline, CDR1 MRHNA and CDR2 SNTAGT. The CDR3 has 16 amino acids. V trimming: 4 bases; J trimming: 3 bases; junction bases outside the gene matches: 6. Profiled with immunoSEQ multiplex PCR; TCRdb holds only in-frame clones, not every one. The sample shows approximately 250,000 clones, roughly 80% of them seen only once. The data originate from a study of blood T cell repertoires in COVID-19. As for the study in general: In each case, the material was cDNA or gDNA derived from T cells, B-cell-depleted T cells, or PBMCs.

The sequenced sample consisted of peripheral blood. The chain combines TRBV6-4 with TRBJ2-1, with 10 bases aligning to TRBD2. The TCR comes from a woman aged 55-70 years with active or convalescent COVID-19. CDR3 nucleotides: TGTGCCAGCAGTGTGTCTAGCGGGGGTCACTACAATGAGCAGTTCTTC. Translating it yields CASSVSSGGHYNEQFF.